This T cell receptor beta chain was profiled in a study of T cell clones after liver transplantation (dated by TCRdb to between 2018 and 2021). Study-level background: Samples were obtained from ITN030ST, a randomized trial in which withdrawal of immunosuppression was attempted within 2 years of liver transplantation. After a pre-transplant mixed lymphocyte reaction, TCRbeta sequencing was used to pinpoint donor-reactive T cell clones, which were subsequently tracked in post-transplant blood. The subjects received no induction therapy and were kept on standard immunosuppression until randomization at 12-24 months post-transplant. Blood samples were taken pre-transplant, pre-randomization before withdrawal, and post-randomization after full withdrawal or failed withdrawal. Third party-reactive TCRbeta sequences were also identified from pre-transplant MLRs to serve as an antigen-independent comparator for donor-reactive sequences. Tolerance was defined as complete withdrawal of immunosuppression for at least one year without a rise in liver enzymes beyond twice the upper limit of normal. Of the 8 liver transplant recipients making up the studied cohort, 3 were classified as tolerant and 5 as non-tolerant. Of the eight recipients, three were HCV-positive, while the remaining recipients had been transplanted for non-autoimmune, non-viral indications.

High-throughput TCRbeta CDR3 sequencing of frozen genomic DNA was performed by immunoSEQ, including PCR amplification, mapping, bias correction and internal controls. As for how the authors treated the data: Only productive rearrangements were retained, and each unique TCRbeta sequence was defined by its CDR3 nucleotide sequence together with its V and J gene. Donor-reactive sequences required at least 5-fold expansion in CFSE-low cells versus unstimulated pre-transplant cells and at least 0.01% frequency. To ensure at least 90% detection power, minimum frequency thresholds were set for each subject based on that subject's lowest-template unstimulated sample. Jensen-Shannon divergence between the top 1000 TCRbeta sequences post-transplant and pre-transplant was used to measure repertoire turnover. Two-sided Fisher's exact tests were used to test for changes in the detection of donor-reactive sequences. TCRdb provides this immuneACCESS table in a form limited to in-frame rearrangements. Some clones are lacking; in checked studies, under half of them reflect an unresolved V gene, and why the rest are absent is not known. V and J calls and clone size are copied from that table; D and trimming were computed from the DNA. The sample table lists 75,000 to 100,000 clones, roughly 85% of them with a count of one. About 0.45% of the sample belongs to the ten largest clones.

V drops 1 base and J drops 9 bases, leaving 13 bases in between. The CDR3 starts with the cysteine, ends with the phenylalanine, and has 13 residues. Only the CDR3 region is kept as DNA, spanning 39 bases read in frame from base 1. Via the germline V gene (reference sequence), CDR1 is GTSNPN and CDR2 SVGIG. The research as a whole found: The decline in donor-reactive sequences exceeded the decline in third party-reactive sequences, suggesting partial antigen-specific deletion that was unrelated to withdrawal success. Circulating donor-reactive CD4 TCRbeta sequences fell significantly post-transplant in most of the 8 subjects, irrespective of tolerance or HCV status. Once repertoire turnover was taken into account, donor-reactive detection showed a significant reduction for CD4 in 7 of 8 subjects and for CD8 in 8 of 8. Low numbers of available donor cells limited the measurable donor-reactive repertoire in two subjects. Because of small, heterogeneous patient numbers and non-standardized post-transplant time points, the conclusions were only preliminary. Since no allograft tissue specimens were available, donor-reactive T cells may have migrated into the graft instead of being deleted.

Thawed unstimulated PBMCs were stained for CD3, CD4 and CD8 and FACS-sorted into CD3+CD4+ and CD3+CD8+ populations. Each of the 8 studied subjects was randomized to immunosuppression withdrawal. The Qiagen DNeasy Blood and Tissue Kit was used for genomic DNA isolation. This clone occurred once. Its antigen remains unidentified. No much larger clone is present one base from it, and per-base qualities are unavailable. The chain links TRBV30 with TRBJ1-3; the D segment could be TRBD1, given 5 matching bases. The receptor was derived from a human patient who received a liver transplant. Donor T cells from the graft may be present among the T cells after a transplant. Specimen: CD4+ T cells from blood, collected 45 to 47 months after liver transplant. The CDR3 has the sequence CAWSEVPGGTIYF. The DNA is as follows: TGTGCCTGGAGTGAGGTCCCGGGGGGCACCATATATTTT.